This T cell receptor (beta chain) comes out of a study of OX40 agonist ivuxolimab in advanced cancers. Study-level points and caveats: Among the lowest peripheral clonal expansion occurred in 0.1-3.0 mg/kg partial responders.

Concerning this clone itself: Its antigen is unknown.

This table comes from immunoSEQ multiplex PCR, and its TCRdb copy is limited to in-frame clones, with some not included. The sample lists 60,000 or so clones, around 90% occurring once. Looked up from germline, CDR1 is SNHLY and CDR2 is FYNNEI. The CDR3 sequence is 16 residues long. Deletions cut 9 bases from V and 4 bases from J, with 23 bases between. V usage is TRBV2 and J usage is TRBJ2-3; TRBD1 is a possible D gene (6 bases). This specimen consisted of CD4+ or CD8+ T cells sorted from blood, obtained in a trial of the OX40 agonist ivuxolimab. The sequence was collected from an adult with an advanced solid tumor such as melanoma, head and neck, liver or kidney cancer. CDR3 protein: CARARSPGAVADTQYF. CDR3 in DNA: TGTGCCAGAGCCCGTTCGCCAGGGGCAGTTGCAGATACGCAGTATTTT.